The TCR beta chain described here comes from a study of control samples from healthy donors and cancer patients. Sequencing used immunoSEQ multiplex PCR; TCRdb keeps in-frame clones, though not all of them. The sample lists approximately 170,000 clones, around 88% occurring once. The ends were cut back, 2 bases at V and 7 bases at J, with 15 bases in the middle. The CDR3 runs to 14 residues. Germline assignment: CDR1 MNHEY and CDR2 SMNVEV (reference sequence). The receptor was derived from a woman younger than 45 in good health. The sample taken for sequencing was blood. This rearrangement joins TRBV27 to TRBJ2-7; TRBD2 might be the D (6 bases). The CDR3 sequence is CASSLGGKMGEQYF. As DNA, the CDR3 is TGTGCCAGCAGTTTAGGCGGGAAGATGGGAGAGCAGTACTTC.